This T cell receptor beta chain appears in the sequencing data of a study of blood T cell repertoires in COVID-19. Data came from immunoSEQ multiplex PCR; TCRdb stores just in-frame clones and leaves some out. The table has approximately 200,000 clones, about 85% seen once. Participants' reported clinical history set cohort assignment. CDR1 and CDR2 (germline): LNHDA, SQIVND (reference sequence). The ends were cut back, 3 bases at V and 0 bases at J, with 9 bases in the middle. The CDR3 is made up of 15 amino acids. The sample comprised PBMCs or T cells enriched from blood (not recorded which). The chain is built from TRBV19 and TRBJ1-3; perhaps TRBD1 as D (5 bases). This TCR was recovered from a man aged 40-49 years who had recovered from COVID-19. This CDR3 reads CASSIQGYSGNTIYF. The CDR3 DNA reads as TGTGCCAGTAGTATCCAGGGCTACTCTGGAAACACCATATATTTT.